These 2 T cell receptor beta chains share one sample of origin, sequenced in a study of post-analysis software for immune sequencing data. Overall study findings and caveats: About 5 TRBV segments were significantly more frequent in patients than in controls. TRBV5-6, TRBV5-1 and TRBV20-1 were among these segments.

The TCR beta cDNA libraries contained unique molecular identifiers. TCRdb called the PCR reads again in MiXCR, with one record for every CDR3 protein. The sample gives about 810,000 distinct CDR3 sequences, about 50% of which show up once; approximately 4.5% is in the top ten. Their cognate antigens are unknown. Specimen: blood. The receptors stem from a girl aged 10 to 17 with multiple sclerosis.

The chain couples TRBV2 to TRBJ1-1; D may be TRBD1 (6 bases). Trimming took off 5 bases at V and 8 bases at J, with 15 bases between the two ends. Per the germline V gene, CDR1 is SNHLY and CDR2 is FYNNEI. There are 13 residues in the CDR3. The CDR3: CASSSQGPQEAFF. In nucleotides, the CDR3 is TGTGCCAGCAGTTCACAGGGTCCCCAGGAAGCTTTCTTT.

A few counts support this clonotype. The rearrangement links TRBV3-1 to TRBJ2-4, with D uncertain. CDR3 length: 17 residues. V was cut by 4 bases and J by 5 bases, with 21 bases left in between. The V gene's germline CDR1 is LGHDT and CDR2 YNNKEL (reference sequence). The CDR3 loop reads CASSLRTALAKENIQYF. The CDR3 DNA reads TGTGCCAGCAGCCTTAGAACAGCTTTAGCCAAAGAAAACATTCAGTACTTC.